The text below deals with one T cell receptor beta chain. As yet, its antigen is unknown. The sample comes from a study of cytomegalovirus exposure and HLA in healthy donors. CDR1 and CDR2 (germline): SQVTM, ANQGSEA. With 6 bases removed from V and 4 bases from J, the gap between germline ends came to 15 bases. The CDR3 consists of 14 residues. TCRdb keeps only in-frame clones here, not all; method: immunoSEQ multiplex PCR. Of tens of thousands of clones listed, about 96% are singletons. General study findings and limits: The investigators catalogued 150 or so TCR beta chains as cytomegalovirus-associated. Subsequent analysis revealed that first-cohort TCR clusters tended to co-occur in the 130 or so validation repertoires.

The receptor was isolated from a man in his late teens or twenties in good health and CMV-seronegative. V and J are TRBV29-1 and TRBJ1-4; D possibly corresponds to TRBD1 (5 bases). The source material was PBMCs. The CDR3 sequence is CSVKRGGRNEKLFF. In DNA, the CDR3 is TGCAGCGTGAAAAGGGGAGGGCGTAATGAAAAACTGTTTTTT.